These T cell receptor beta chains were read from a single sample in a study of cytomegalovirus exposure and HLA in healthy donors. Clones were sequenced by immunoSEQ multiplex PCR, and TCRdb holds only the in-frame ones, with some missing. The sample includes 90,000 to 120,000 clones, over 75% of them seen just once. Sequenced: PBMCs. These receptors were collected from a young man in good health and CMV-seronegative. Both conserved end residues are part of each CDR3. Fields, in order: V gene, D gene, J gene, clone size, CDR3 protein, CDR3 DNA. D genes are given only for firm matches. Size is stated for part of the rows, as once, few or many counts, or as a class when the clone is expanded.

v_gene: TRBV5-1
d_gene: TRBD1
j_gene: TRBJ1-5
abundance: NA
CDR3aa: CASSRTGDQPQHF
CDR3nt: TGCGCCAGCAGCCGTACAGGGGATCAGCCCCAGCATTTT

v_gene: TRBV11-2
d_gene: TRBD1
j_gene: TRBJ2-5
abundance: NA
CDR3aa: CASSLTTGALETQYF
CDR3nt: TGTGCCAGCAGCTTAACGACAGGGGCCCTTGAGACCCAGTACTTC

v_gene: TRBV4-1
d_gene: NA
j_gene: TRBJ1-5
abundance: NA
CDR3aa: CASSRGPFGGSNQPQHF
CDR3nt: TGCGCCAGCAGCCGCGGGCCTTTCGGGGGAAGCAATCAGCCCCAGCATTTT

v_gene: TRBV6-1
d_gene: NA
j_gene: TRBJ2-7
abundance: once
CDR3aa: CASSDTTRNYEQYF
CDR3nt: TGTGCCAGCAGTGACACCACTAGGAATTACGAGCAGTACTTC

v_gene: TRBV5-5
d_gene: TRBD1
j_gene: TRBJ1-3
abundance: few
CDR3aa: CASRSPDRGGNTIYF
CDR3nt: TGTGCCAGCAGAAGCCCCGACAGGGGGGGAAACACCATATATTTT

v_gene: TRBV19
d_gene: TRBD2
j_gene: TRBJ2-1
abundance: NA
CDR3aa: CASRAAGGYNEQFF
CDR3nt: TGTGCCAGTAGGGCAGCGGGAGGGTACAATGAGCAGTTCTTC

v_gene: TRBV5-4
d_gene: NA
j_gene: TRBJ2-1
abundance: NA
CDR3aa: CASSQIYNEQFF
CDR3nt: TGTGCCAGCAGCCAGATCTACAATGAGCAGTTCTTC

v_gene: TRBV5-1
d_gene: TRBD2
j_gene: TRBJ2-3
abundance: once
CDR3aa: CASSGGLGGGVTQYF
CDR3nt: TGCGCCAGCAGCGGGGGTTTAGGCGGGGGAGTTACGCAGTATTTT

v_gene: TRBV6-5
d_gene: TRBD1
j_gene: TRBJ1-5
abundance: NA
CDR3aa: CASSRDRAGNQPQHF
CDR3nt: TGTGCCAGCAGTCGGGACAGGGCGGGAAACCAGCCCCAGCATTTT

v_gene: TRBV5-1
d_gene: NA
j_gene: TRBJ1-6
abundance: NA
CDR3aa: CASSTSFPSYNSPLHF
CDR3nt: TGCGCCAGCAGCACTTCCTTCCCCTCCTATAATTCACCCCTCCACTTT

v_gene: TRBV2
d_gene: NA
j_gene: TRBJ1-4
abundance: NA
CDR3aa: CASSVRGGAVNEKLFF
CDR3nt: TGTGCCAGCAGTGTGCGAGGGGGGGCGGTTAATGAAAAACTGTTTTTT

v_gene: TRBV9
d_gene: NA
j_gene: TRBJ1-1
abundance: NA
CDR3aa: CASSVGSMNTEAFF
CDR3nt: TGTGCCAGCAGCGTAGGTTCCATGAACACTGAAGCTTTCTTT

v_gene: TRBV27
d_gene: TRBD2
j_gene: TRBJ2-3
abundance: NA
CDR3aa: CASSLRTSGGPIQWAGGQYF
CDR3nt: TGTGCCAGCAGTTTGCGGACTAGCGGGGGGCCGATACAATGGGCAGGGGGGCAGTATTTT

v_gene: TRBV5-6
d_gene: TRBD1
j_gene: TRBJ2-7
abundance: NA
CDR3aa: CASSGQGSYEQYF
CDR3nt: TGTGCCAGCAGCGGACAGGGCTCCTACGAGCAGTACTTC

v_gene: TRBV28
d_gene: TRBD1
j_gene: TRBJ2-5
abundance: NA
CDR3aa: CASRGQGMGETQYF
CDR3nt: TGTGCCAGCAGGGGACAGGGGATGGGAGAGACCCAGTACTTC

v_gene: TRBV6-1
d_gene: TRBD2
j_gene: TRBJ2-1
abundance: NA
CDR3aa: CASSGARGGRDEQFF
CDR3nt: TGTGCCAGCAGTGGAGCGCGGGGGGGTCGGGATGAGCAGTTCTTC

v_gene: TRBV29-1
d_gene: NA
j_gene: TRBJ1-2
abundance: NA
CDR3aa: CSVGGDTGGLGYTF
CDR3nt: TGCAGCGTTGGGGGGGACACGGGAGGCCTTGGCTACACCTTC

v_gene: TRBV2
d_gene: NA
j_gene: TRBJ2-2
abundance: NA
CDR3aa: CASRISTGGELFF
CDR3nt: TGTGCCAGCAGGATATCTACTGGCGGGGAGCTGTTTTTT

v_gene: TRBV6-1
d_gene: TRBD1
j_gene: TRBJ2-5
abundance: NA
CDR3aa: CASTGQGMFETQYF
CDR3nt: TGTGCCAGCACCGGACAGGGGATGTTTGAGACCCAGTACTTC

v_gene: TRBV29-1
d_gene: NA
j_gene: TRBJ2-7
abundance: NA
CDR3aa: CSVASYGLGYEQYF
CDR3nt: TGCAGCGTCGCCTCCTACGGACTCGGGTACGAGCAGTACTTC

v_gene: TRBV10-2
d_gene: TRBD1
j_gene: TRBJ1-2
abundance: NA
CDR3aa: CASSGDRNYGYTF
CDR3nt: TGCGCCAGCAGTGGGGACAGAAACTATGGCTACACCTTC